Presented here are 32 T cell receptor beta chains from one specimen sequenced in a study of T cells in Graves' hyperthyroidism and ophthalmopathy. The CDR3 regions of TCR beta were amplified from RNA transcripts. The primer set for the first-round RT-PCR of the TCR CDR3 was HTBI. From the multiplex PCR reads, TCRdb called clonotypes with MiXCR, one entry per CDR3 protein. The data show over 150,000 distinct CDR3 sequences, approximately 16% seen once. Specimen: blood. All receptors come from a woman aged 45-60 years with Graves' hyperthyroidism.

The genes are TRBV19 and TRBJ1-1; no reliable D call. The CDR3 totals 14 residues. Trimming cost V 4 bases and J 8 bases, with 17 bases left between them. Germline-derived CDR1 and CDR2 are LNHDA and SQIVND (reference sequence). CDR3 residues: CASSRPPERSEAFF. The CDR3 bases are TGTGCCAGTAGTAGACCCCCGGAGCGTTCAGAAGCTTTCTTT.

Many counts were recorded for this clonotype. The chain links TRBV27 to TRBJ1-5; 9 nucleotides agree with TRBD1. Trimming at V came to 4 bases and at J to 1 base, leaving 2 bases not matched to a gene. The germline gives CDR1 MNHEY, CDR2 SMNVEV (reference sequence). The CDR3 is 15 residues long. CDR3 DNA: TGTGCCAGCAGTTGGACAGGGGAAAGCAATCAGCCCCAGCATTTT. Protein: CASSWTGESNQPQHF.

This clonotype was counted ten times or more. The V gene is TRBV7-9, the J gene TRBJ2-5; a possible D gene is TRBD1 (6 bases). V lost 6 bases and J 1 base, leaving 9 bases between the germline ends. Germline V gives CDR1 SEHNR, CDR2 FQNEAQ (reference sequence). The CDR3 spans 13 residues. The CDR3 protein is CASSLGGQETQYF. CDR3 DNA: TGTGCCAGCAGTCTAGGGGGCCAAGAGACCCAGTACTTC.

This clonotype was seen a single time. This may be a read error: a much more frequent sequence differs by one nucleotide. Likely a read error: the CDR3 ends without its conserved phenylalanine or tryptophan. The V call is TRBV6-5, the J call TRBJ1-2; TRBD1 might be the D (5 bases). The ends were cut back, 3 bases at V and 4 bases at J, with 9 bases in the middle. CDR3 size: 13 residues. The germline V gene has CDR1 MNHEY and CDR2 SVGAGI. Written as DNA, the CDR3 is TGTGCCAGCAGTTATCTAGACAGCTATGGCTACACCCTC. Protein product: CASSYLDSYGYTL.

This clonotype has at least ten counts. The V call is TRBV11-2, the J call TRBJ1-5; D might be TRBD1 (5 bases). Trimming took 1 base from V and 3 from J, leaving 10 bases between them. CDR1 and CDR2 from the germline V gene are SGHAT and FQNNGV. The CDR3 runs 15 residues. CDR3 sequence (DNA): TGTGCCAGCAGCTTAGGTCAGGGTGACAATCAGCCCCAGCATTTT. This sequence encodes CASSLGQGDNQPQHF.

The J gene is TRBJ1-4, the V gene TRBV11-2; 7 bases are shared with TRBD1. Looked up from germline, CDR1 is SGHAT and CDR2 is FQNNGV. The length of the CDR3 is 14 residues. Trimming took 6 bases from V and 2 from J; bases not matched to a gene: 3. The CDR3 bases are TGTGCCAGCAGTGACAGGGTGACTAATGAAAAACTGTTTTTT. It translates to CASSDRVTNEKLFF.

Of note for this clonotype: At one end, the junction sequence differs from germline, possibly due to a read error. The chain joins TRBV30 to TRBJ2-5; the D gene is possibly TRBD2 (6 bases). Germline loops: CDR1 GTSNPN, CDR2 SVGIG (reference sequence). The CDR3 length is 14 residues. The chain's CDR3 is CAWMVLAPRETQCF. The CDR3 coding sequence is TGTGCCTGGATGGTCTTAGCGCCCCGGGAGACCCAGTGCTTC.

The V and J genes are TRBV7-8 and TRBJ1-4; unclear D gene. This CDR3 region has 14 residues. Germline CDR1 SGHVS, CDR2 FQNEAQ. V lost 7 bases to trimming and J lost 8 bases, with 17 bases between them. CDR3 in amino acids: CASNPFGVGEKLFF. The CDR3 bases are TGTGCCAGCAACCCATTTGGGGTGGGAGAAAAACTGTTTTTT.

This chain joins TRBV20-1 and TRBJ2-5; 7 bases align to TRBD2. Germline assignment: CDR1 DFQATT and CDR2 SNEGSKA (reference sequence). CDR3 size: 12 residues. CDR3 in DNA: TGCAGACCCGCTAGCGGACAAGAGACCCAGTACTTC. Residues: CRPASGQETQYF.

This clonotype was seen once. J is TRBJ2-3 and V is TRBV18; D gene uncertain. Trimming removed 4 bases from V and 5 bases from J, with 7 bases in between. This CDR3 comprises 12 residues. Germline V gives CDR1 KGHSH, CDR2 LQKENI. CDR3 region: CASSQRIDTQYF. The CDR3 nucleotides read TGTGCCAGCTCACAGAGGATAGATACGCAGTATTTT.

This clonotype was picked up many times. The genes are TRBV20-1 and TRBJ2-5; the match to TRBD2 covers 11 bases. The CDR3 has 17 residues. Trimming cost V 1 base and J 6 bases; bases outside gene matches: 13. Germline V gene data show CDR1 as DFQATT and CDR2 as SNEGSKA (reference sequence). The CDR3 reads CSARGASGRHTIKTQYF. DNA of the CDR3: TGCAGTGCTAGAGGGGCTAGCGGGAGGCATACGATTAAGACCCAGTACTTC.

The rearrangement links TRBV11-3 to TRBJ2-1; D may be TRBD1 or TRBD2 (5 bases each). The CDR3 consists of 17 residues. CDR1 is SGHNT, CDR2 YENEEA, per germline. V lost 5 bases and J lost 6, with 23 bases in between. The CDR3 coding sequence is TGTGCCAGCAGCGGCCTCACCGCGGAGAGGGGATCCAATGAGCAGTTCTTC. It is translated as CASSGLTAERGSNEQFF.

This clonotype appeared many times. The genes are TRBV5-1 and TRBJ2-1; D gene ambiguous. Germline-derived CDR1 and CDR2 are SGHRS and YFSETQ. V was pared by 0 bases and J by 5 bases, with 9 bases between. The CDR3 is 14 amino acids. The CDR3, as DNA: TGCGCCAGCAGCTTGGATGGCAGGAACAATGAGCAGTTCTTC. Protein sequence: CASSLDGRNNEQFF.

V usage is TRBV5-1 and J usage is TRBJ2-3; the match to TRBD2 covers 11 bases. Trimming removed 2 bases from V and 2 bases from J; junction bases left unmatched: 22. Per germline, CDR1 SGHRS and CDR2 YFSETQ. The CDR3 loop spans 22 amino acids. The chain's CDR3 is CASSLSWGSGRVFFQDTDTQYF. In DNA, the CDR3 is TGCGCCAGCAGCTTAAGTTGGGGTAGCGGGAGGGTTTTCTTTCAGGACACAGATACGCAGTATTTT.

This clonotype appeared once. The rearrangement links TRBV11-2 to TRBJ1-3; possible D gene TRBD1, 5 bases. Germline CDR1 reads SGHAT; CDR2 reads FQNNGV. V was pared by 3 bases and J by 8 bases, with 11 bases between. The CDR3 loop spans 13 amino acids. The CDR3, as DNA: TGTGCCAGCAGCTTCGGCAGGGAGTACACCATATATTTT. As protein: CASSFGREYTIYF.

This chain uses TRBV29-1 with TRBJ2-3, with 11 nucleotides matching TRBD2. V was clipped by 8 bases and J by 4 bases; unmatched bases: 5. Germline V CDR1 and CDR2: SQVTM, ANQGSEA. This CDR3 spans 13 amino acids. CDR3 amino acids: CSTGLAGSDTQYF. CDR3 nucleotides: TGCAGCACCGGACTAGCGGGTTCAGATACGCAGTATTTT.

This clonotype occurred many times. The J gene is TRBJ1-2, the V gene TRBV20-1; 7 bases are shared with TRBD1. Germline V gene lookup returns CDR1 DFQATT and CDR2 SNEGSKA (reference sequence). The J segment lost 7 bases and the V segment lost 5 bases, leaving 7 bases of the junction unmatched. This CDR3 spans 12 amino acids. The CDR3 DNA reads TGCAGTGCTTACAGGGGTAATCGTGGCTACACCTTC. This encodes CSAYRGNRGYTF.

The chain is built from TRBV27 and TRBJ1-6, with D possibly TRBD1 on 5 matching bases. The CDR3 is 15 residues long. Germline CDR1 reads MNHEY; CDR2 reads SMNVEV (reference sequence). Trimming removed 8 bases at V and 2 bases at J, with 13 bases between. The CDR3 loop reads CASGTQGTYNSPLHF. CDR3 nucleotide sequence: TGTGCCAGCGGAACCCAGGGCACCTATAATTCACCCCTCCACTTT.

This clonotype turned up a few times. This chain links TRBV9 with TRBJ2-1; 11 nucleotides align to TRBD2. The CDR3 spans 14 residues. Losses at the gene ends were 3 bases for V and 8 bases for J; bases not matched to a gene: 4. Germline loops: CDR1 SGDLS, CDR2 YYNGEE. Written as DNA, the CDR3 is TGTGCCAGCAGCGGTAGCGGGAGGGCCCATGAGCAGTTCTTC. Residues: CASSGSGRAHEQFF.

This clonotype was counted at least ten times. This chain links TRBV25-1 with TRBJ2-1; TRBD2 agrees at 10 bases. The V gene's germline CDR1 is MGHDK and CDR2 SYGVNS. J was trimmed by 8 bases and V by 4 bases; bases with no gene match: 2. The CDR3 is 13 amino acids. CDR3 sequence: CASSVLAGDEQFF. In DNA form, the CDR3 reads TGTGCCAGCAGTGTCCTAGCGGGAGATGAGCAGTTCTTC.

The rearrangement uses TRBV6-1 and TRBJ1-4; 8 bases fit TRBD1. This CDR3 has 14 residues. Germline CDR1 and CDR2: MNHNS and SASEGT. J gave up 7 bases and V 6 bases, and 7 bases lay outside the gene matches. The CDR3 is CASSEDRESEKLFF. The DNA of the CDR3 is TGTGCCAGCAGCGAGGACAGGGAAAGTGAAAAACTGTTTTTT.

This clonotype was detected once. The CDR3 coding sequence is TGTGCCAGCAGCTTACGACTGAGTAACTCTGGAAACACCATATATTTT. Protein sequence: CASSLRLSNSGNTIYF. The V gene is TRBV6-5, the J gene TRBJ1-3; D gene unclear. V lost 6 bases and J 0 bases, leaving 15 bases between the germline ends. This CDR3 is built from 16 residues. Germline CDR1 is MNHEY and CDR2 is SVGAGI.

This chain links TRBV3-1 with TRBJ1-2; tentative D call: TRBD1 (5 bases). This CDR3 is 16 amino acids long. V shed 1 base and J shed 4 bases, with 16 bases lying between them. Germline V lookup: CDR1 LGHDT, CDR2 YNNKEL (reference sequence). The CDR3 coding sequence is TGTGCCAGCAGCCAAGGGGGGTCAGTTCGAGGCTATGGCTACACCTTC. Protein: CASSQGGSVRGYGYTF.

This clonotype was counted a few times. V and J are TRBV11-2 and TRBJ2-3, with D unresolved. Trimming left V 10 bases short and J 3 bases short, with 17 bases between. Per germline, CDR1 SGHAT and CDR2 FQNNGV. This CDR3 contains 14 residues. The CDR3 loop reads CATSDYPETDTQYF. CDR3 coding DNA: TGTGCCACCAGTGATTACCCAGAGACAGATACGCAGTATTTT.

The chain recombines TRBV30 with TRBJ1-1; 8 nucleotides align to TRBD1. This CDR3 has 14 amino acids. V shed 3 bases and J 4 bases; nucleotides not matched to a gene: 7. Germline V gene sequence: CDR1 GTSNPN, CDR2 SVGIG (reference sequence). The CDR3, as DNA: TGTGCCTGGAGGACGGAACAGGGGGTCACTGAAGCTTTCTTT. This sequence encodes CAWRTEQGVTEAFF.

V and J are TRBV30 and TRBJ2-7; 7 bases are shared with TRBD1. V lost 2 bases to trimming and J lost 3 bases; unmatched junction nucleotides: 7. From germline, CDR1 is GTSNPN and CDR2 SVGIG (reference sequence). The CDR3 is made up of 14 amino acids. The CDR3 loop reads CAWSHKTGNYEQYF. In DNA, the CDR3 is TGTGCCTGGAGTCATAAGACAGGGAACTACGAGCAGTACTTC.

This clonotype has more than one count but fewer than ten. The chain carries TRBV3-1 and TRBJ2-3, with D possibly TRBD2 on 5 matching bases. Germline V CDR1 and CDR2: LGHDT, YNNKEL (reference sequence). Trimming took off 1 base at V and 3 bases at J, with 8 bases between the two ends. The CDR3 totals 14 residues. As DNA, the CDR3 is TGTGCCAGCAGCCAAGTCGGGGTAACAGATACGCAGTATTTT. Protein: CASSQVGVTDTQYF.

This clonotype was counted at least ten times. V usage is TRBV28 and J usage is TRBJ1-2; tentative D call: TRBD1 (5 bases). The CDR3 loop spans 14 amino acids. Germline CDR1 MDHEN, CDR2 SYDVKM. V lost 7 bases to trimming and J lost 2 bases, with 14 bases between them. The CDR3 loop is CASTSGGENYGYTF. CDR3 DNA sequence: TGTGCCAGCACGTCCGGGGGGGAGAACTATGGCTACACCTTC.

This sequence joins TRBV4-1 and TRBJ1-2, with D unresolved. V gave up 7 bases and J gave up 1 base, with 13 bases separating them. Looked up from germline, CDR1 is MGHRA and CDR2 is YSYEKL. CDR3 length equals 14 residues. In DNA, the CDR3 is TGCGCCAGCAAGAGAACAGAGGATAACTATGGCTACACCTTC. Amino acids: CASKRTEDNYGYTF.

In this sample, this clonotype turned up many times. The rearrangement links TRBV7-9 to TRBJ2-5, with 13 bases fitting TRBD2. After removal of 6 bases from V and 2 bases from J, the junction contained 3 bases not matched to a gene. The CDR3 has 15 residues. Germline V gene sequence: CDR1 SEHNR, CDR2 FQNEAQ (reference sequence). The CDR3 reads CASSRTSGSQETQYF. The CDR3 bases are TGTGCCAGCAGTCGGACTAGCGGGAGTCAAGAGACCCAGTACTTC.

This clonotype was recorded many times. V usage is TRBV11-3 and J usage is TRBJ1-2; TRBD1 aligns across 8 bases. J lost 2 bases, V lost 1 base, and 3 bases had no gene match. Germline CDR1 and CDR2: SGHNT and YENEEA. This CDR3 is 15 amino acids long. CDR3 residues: CASSLVAGGNYGYTF. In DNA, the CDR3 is TGTGCCAGCAGCTTAGTGGCAGGGGGCAACTATGGCTACACCTTC.

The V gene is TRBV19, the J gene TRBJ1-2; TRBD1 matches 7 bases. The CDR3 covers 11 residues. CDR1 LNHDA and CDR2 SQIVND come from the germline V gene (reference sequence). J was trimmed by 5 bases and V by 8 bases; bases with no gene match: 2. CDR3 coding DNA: TGTGCCAGTCGACAGGGATATGGCTACACCTTC. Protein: CASRQGYGYTF.